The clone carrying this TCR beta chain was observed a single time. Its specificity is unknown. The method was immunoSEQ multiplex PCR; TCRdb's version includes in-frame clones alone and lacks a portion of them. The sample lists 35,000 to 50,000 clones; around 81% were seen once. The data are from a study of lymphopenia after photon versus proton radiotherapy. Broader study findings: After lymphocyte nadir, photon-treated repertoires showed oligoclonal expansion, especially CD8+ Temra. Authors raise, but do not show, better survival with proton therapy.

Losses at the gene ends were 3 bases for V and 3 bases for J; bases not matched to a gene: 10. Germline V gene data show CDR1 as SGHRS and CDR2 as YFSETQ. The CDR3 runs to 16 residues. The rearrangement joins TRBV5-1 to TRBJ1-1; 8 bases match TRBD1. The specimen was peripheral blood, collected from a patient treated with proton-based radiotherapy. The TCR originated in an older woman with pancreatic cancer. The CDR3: CASSSGAGGTYTEAFF. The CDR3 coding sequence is TGCGCCAGCAGCTCGGGGGCAGGGGGCACGTACACTGAAGCTTTCTTT.